This T cell receptor (beta chain) derives from a study of OX40 agonist ivuxolimab in advanced cancers. Overall study: Eligibility admitted prior anti-PD-1, anti-PD-L1 or anti-CTLA-4 therapy; about 40% had some.

General study points: At doses 0.1 to 3.0 mg/kg, CD4+ and CD8+ clones expanded.

Points on this clone: Its target is not known.

Repertoires were generated with immunoSEQ multiplex PCR, while TCRdb's copy carries only in-frame clones and drops some. The sample has around 35,000 clones, about 78% seen once. Anyone with autoimmune disease history or systemic immunosuppression was excluded. V lost 3 bases and J lost 7; bases outside the gene matches: 8. Per germline, CDR1 SGHTA and CDR2 FQGNSA. The CDR3 spans 14 residues. This TCR came from an adult with an advanced solid tumor such as melanoma, head and neck, liver or kidney cancer. The specimen comprised CD4+ or CD8+ T cells sorted from blood, sampled in a trial of the OX40 agonist ivuxolimab. The chain links TRBV7-2 to TRBJ2-5; 7 bases map to TRBD1. The CDR3 here is CASSFSTGLGTQYF. DNA of the CDR3: TGTGCCAGCAGCTTCTCGACAGGGCTGGGGACCCAGTACTTC.